This section outlines one TCR beta chain sequence together with its context. Treatment of the sample: randomized to nivolumab then ipilimumab (arm A) or the reverse (arm B). This specimen belongs to a study of sequential checkpoint blockade in melanoma. V shed 0 bases, J shed 0 bases, and the junction held 7 bases outside the gene matches. Germline V gives CDR1 SGHRS, CDR2 YFSETQ. The CDR3 extends over 18 amino acids. The table came from immunoSEQ multiplex PCR; TCRdb's copy has only in-frame clones and leaves some out. The sample gives fewer than 20,000 clones, 56% of which show up once; 17% is in the top ten.

This clonotype was sampled from a human donor with melanoma. This material consisted of CD8+ T cells sorted from blood (inferred from file names), taken from a patient given nivolumab and ipilimumab in sequence. The V gene is TRBV5-1, the J gene TRBJ2-1, with 9 bases identical to TRBD2. The CDR3 reads CASSLDPSGTYSYNEQFF. The CDR3 DNA is TGCGCCAGCAGCTTGGACCCTAGCGGGACCTACTCCTACAATGAGCAGTTCTTC.